Below, 22 T cell receptor beta chains from the same sample are listed, as sequenced in a study of blood T cells in healthy people across ages (dated by TCRdb to the mid-2010s). The library was made by 5' RACE. Reads for this sample came from an Illumina HiSeq 2500. A second PCR of roughly 6 to 12 cycles was performed with a sample-barcoded 5' primer and a J-beta primer mix. TCRdb ran its own pipeline on the public reads, namely fastp trimming at Q25 and MiXCR clone calling, and kept in-frame beta chains. Rows with a matching CDR3 protein are joined into one entry that keeps the most common DNA and genes. For this sample the table gives roughly 680,000 distinct CDR3 sequences, of which approximately 52% were detected only once. Of the sample, about 13% is held by the ten largest clones. Sequenced input: blood. The receptors were gathered from an elderly woman in good health.

This clonotype was observed once. The rearrangement links TRBV20-1 to TRBJ2-5; D is unresolved. V was cut by 3 bases and J by 1 base, with 12 bases left in between. CDR1 and CDR2 (germline): DFQATT, SNEGSKA (reference sequence). The length of the CDR3 is 14 residues. In DNA form, the CDR3 reads TGCAGTGCTAGGCAGGCCGTGAGCCAAGAGACCCAGTACTTC. This encodes CSARQAVSQETQYF.

This clonotype was counted ten times or more. The V call is TRBV5-1, the J call TRBJ1-2; TRBD1 might be the D (5 bases). Germline V gene sequence: CDR1 SGHRS, CDR2 YFSETQ. The germline V and J ends were trimmed by 0 bases and 6 bases, with 21 bases remaining between them. The CDR3 has 17 amino acids. The CDR3 nucleotides are TGCGCCAGCAGCTTGGGATTACAGGTCCGGAGCGGCGATGGCTACACCTTC. It specifies CASSLGLQVRSGDGYTF. Full variable domain (outside the CDR3, taken from reference TRBV5-1 and TRBJ1-2): KAGVTQTPRYLIKTRGQQVTLSCSPISGHRSVSWYQQTPGQGLQFLFEYFSETQRNKGNFPGRFSGRQFSNSRSEMNVSTLELGDSALYLCASSLGLQVRSGDGYTFGSGTRLTVV.

The gene calls are TRBV6-6 and TRBJ2-7; D might be TRBD2 (5 bases). The DNA end favors TRBJ2-5, so the J call may be wrong. The CDR3 is made up of 13 amino acids. Germline CDR1 reads MNHNY; CDR2 reads SVGAGI (reference sequence). The DNA of the CDR3 is TGTGCCAGCAGTCACCCGCGGACTGGGACCCAGTACTTC. This codes for CASSHPRTGTQYF.

This clonotype was recorded many times. The chain combines TRBV27 with TRBJ1-1, with TRBD1 identical over 9 bases. Unmatched junction bases numbered 3, after V lost 4 bases and J lost 3 bases. Germline V gives CDR1 MNHEY, CDR2 SMNVEV (reference sequence). This CDR3 contains 14 residues. CDR3 in DNA: TGTGCCAGCAGTTACGACAGGGGGGACACTGAAGCTTTCTTT. This codes for CASSYDRGDTEAFF.

This clonotype was counted many times. The chain joins TRBV7-9 to TRBJ2-1, with D tentatively TRBD1 (6 bases). Trimming pared 3 bases from V and 5 bases from J, leaving 17 bases between. The CDR3 sequence is 16 residues long. CDR1 and CDR2 from the germline V gene are SEHNR and FQNEAQ (reference sequence). In nucleotides, the CDR3 is TGTGCCAGCAGCTTTATGCCTACAGGGTCAAACAATGAGCAGTTCTTC. Translating it yields CASSFMPTGSNNEQFF.

This clonotype has more than one count but fewer than ten. The chain combines TRBV28 with TRBJ2-3, with D perhaps given as TRBD1 or TRBD2 (6 bases each). Germline V CDR1 and CDR2: MDHEN, SYDVKM. This CDR3 is 15 amino acids long. Trimming took 8 bases from V and 0 from J, leaving 15 bases between them. The CDR3 sequence: CASGGPRPSTDTQYF. The CDR3 nucleotides read TGTGCCAGCGGGGGGCCGAGGCCCAGCACAGATACGCAGTATTTT.

Of note for this clonotype: With a much larger clone just one base away, this may be a read error. The chain couples TRBV12-3 or TRBV12-4 to TRBJ1-2; tentatively, D is TRBD1 (5 bases). The CDR3 consists of 13 residues. The CDR3 protein is CAGSFARAYGYTF. The CDR3 coding sequence is TGTGCCGGCAGTTTCGCCAGGGCCTATGGCTACACCTTC.

There are many counts of this clonotype. This chain uses TRBV12-3 or TRBV12-4 with TRBJ2-1, with D possibly matching TRBD2 (5 bases). The CDR3 contains 14 residues. Trimming removed 4 bases at V and 7 bases at J, with 14 bases between. The CDR3, as DNA: TGTGCCAGCAGTTCGGATCCCACGGGAAATGAGCAGTTCTTC. This translates into CASSSDPTGNEQFF.

The chain carries TRBV28 and TRBJ2-5, with 7 nucleotides matching TRBD1. Germline V CDR1 and CDR2: MDHEN, SYDVKM. The CDR3 covers 18 residues. Trimming took 6 bases from V and 5 from J; bases not matched to a gene: 21. Written as DNA, the CDR3 is TGTGCCAGCAGCTTACTAGGGGGCCGAGAGATCAATCGGGAGACCCAGTACTTC. It codes for CASSLLGGREINRETQYF.

This clonotype came up many times. This chain links TRBV7-2 with TRBJ1-1; D ambiguous. CDR3 length equals 14 residues. The germline gives CDR1 SGHTA, CDR2 FQGNSA. Trimming shortened V by 4 bases and J by 1 base, and 10 bases separated the two germline ends. The CDR3 DNA follows: TGTGCCAGCAGCTCTATCCGGCGGAACACTGAAGCTTTCTTT. Protein: CASSSIRRNTEAFF.

About this clonotype: A much larger clone lies a single base off, so this may be a read error. This chain joins TRBV7-3 and TRBJ2-7; TRBD1 matches 8 bases. The V segment lost 0 bases and the J segment 7 bases; nucleotides outside the gene matches: 14. Germline CDR1 and CDR2: SGHTA and FQGTGA. The CDR3 length is 17 residues. The CDR3 DNA follows: TGTGCCAGCAGCTTAACTACCGGGACAGGCCTCTACAATGAGCAGTACTTC. Amino acid sequence: CASSLTTGTGLYNEQYF.

Regarding this clonotype: This may stem from a read error, because a much larger clone lies one nucleotide away. Here the CDR3 DNA reads TGTGCCAGCAGCTCTACTAGCGGACCCCACAATGAGCAGTTCTTC. It specifies CASSSTSGPHNEQFF. The rearrangement joins TRBV7-9 to TRBJ2-1, with TRBD2 matching 8 bases. The junction had 7 bases not matched to a gene; V was cut back by 4 bases and J by 5 bases. CDR1 is SEHNR and CDR2 is FQNEAQ in the germline V gene (reference sequence). The CDR3 has 15 residues.

The rearrangement links TRBV2 to TRBJ1-3; D ambiguous. This CDR3 spans 16 amino acids. Trimming took off 4 bases at V and 1 base at J, with 14 bases between the two ends. The V gene's germline CDR1 is SNHLY and CDR2 FYNNEI. The CDR3: CASSGFLLQSGNTIYF. The CDR3 bases are TGTGCCAGCAGTGGCTTTTTGCTACAGTCTGGAAACACCATATATTTT. The full variable domain, with the rest looked up from reference TRBV2 and TRBJ1-3, is EPEVTQTPSHQVTQMGQEVILRCVPISNHLYFYWYRQILGQKVEFLVSFYNNEISEKSEIFDDQFSVERPDGSNFTLKIRSTKLEDSAMYFCASSGFLLQSGNTIYFGEGSWLTVV.

This clonotype was detected many times. This chain joins TRBV6-5 and TRBJ2-3; a possible D gene is TRBD2 (5 bases). This CDR3 is 13 amino acids long. Germline CDR1 reads MNHEY; CDR2 reads SVGAGI. Trimming left V 8 bases short and J 4 bases short, with 13 bases between. The chain's CDR3 is CASASSYADTQYF. The CDR3 DNA is TGTGCCAGCGCTAGCTCCTATGCAGATACGCAGTATTTT.

The chain links TRBV15 to TRBJ2-3; 8 bases agree with TRBD2. V gave up 2 bases and J gave up 0 bases; unmatched junction bases: 16. Germline V lookup: CDR1 LNHNV, CDR2 YYDKDF (reference sequence). This CDR3 comprises 20 residues. The CDR3, as DNA: TGTGCCACCAGCAGATACTCTCTAGCGGGCACTTCCACTAGCACAGATACGCAGTATTTT. It translates to CATSRYSLAGTSTSTDTQYF.

This clonotype has a single count. The V gene is TRBV6-5, the J gene TRBJ2-1; D is perhaps TRBD1 or TRBD2 (5 bases each). Trimming left V 5 bases short and J 12 bases short, with 20 bases between. Per germline, CDR1 MNHEY and CDR2 SVGAGI. The CDR3 runs 14 residues. CDR3 nucleotide sequence: TGTGCCAGCAGTACCAGGGACGGCAGCCGGGGGCAGTTCTTC. This translates into CASSTRDGSRGQFF.

This chain uses TRBV5-1 with TRBJ2-5, with TRBD2 as a possible D gene (7 bases). The CDR3 length is 14 residues. V was trimmed by 4 bases and J by 11 bases, leaving 21 bases between them. Germline loops: CDR1 SGHRS, CDR2 YFSETQ. CDR3 in amino acids: CASSRGDYPWEQYF. CDR3 in DNA: TGCGCCAGCAGCAGGGGGGACTATCCTTGGGAGCAGTACTTC.

The chain employs TRBV7-9 and TRBJ2-2; D is perhaps TRBD1 or TRBD2 (6 bases each). CDR3 length: 15 residues. V shed 1 base and J shed 5 bases, with 11 bases lying between them. Germline CDR1 reads SEHNR; CDR2 reads FQNEAQ (reference sequence). The DNA of the CDR3 is TGTGCCAGCAGCTTAGAGGGGGGTCATACCGGGGAGCTGTTTTTT. Its protein product is CASSLEGGHTGELFF.

This clonotype was seen only a few times. J is TRBJ2-3 and V is TRBV7-2; 10 bases are a match to TRBD2. The CDR3 consists of 16 residues. J gave up 8 bases and V 4 bases, and 12 bases lay outside the gene matches. Germline values: CDR1 SGHTA, CDR2 FQGNSA. CDR3 nucleotide sequence: TGTGCCAGCAGCTATGACCTAGCGGGGGCCCACGGTACGCAGTATTTT. It is translated as CASSYDLAGAHGTQYF.

This clonotype occurred many times. This rearrangement joins TRBV9 to TRBJ2-5; 10 bases are shared with TRBD1. The CDR3 has 16 residues. V lost 0 bases and J lost 5; bases outside the gene matches: 7. Germline values: CDR1 SGDLS, CDR2 YYNGEE. The CDR3 loop is CASSVVWTGGQETQYF. The CDR3 DNA follows: TGTGCCAGCAGCGTAGTTTGGACAGGGGGACAGGAGACCCAGTACTTC.

The CDR3 DNA sequence: TGCGCCAGCATTGGGGGGGCAAGAGAGACCCAGTACTTC. It encodes CASIGGARETQYF. The chain combines TRBV5-1 with TRBJ2-5, with D possibly matching TRBD2 (7 bases). The CDR3 length is 13 residues. Trimming took 6 bases from V and 4 from J, leaving 13 bases between them. The germline gives CDR1 SGHRS, CDR2 YFSETQ.

The chain has TRBV6-6 and TRBJ2-3; TRBD1 matches 7 bases. Trimming cost V 0 bases and J 2 bases; bases outside gene matches: 8. The germline gives CDR1 MNHNY, CDR2 SVGAGI (reference sequence). CDR3 size: 17 residues. In DNA form, the CDR3 reads TGTGCCAGCAGTTACTCGACCCAGGGGGTTGCCACAGATACGCAGTATTTT. Translating it yields CASSYSTQGVATDTQYF.